Shown below are 8 T cell receptor beta chains from a single sample sequenced in a study of cytomegalovirus exposure and HLA in healthy donors. 60 Vbeta and 13 Jbeta primers were used in PCR. Assay used: immunoSEQ multiplex PCR; TCRdb lists only in-frame clones, some missing. The repertoire holds fewer than 200,000 clones, roughly four fifths seen once, with less than 2% in the top ten. Sequenced material: PBMCs. These receptors were collected from a woman aged 18-30 years in good health and CMV-seronegative.

The chain links TRBV25-1 to TRBJ2-2; 8 bases agree with TRBD2. CDR1 is MGHDK and CDR2 is SYGVNS in the germline V gene. V trimming: 3 bases; J trimming: 5 bases; junction bases outside the gene matches: 5. This CDR3 contains 15 residues. The CDR3: CASSDRTSITGELFF. The CDR3 DNA reads as TGTGCCAGCAGTGATAGGACTAGCATTACCGGGGAGCTGTTTTTT.

This rearrangement joins TRBV9 to TRBJ2-7, with D maybe TRBD2 (6 bases). Germline-derived CDR1 and CDR2 are SGDLS and YYNGEE. Trimming took off 0 bases at V and 3 bases at J, with 19 bases between the two ends. The CDR3 consists of 17 residues. CDR3 region: CASSVGGGRGGGYEQYF. In DNA, the CDR3 is TGTGCCAGCAGCGTAGGAGGAGGGCGGGGAGGCGGCTACGAGCAGTACTTC.

The J gene is TRBJ1-5, the V gene TRBV6-1; D is perhaps TRBD1 (6 bases). Germline CDR1 MNHNS, CDR2 SASEGT. The CDR3 length is 17 residues. Between the trimmed V and J ends, which lost 4 bases and 4 bases, there was a span of 20 bases. The CDR3 sequence is CASSGTLTGRGNQPQHF. The CDR3 nucleotides read TGTGCCAGCAGTGGGACCCTAACAGGGAGGGGAAATCAGCCCCAGCATTTT.

This clone was recorded a few times. This chain joins TRBV18 and TRBJ1-2; tentative D call: TRBD1 (5 bases). CDR1 KGHSH and CDR2 LQKENI come from the germline V gene. Trimming removed 6 bases at V and 0 bases at J, with 14 bases between. CDR3 length: 15 amino acids. The chain's CDR3 is CASSLTDSANYGYTF. Written as DNA, the CDR3 is TGTGCCAGCTCCTTGACAGACTCAGCTAACTATGGCTACACCTTC.

The chain has TRBV4-1 and TRBJ2-1; 8 nucleotides align to TRBD2. Germline loops: CDR1 MGHRA, CDR2 YSYEKL. CDR3 length: 18 residues. V trimming: 1 base; J trimming: 8 bases; junction bases outside the gene matches: 16. The DNA of the CDR3 is TGCGCCAGCAGCCAAGCGGTAGCGGGACTGCCAATGTTGGATGAGCAGTTCTTC. The encoded protein is CASSQAVAGLPMLDEQFF.

This clone was seen only once. The chain recombines TRBV7-3 with TRBJ1-1; no firm D call. Trimming shortened V by 6 bases and J by 4 bases, and 15 bases separated the two germline ends. Germline loops: CDR1 SGHTA, CDR2 FQGTGA. This CDR3 has 14 amino acids. The CDR3 sequence: CASSFGIKGTEAFF. The CDR3, as DNA: TGTGCCAGCAGTTTCGGGATTAAGGGCACTGAAGCTTTCTTT. Drawing the rest from reference TRBV7-3 and TRBJ1-1, the complete variable domain is GAGVSQTPSNKVTEKGKYVELRCDPISGHTALYWYRQSLGQGPEFLIYFQGTGAADDSGLPNDRFFAVRPEGSVSTLKIQRTERGDSAVYLCASSFGIKGTEAFFGQGTRLTVV.

V usage is TRBV28 and J usage is TRBJ2-6; D is undetermined. The CDR3 loop spans 15 amino acids. CDR1 MDHEN and CDR2 SYDVKM come from the germline V gene. The ends were cut back, 8 bases at V and 0 bases at J, with 11 bases in the middle. The CDR3 nucleotides read TGTGCCAGCTCCCCCCCCAGCTCTGGGGCCAACGTCCTGACTTTC. It codes for CASSPPSSGANVLTF.

This rearrangement joins TRBV5-1 to TRBJ1-1; 7 nucleotides match TRBD1. In germline, CDR1 is SGHRS, CDR2 YFSETQ. The length of the CDR3 is 16 residues. V lost 6 bases, J lost 1 base, and 12 bases stayed unmatched. The CDR3 region is CASKPGAGTANTEAFF. The CDR3 bases are TGCGCCAGCAAACCGGGGGCCGGGACAGCGAACACTGAAGCTTTCTTT. The full variable domain, completed using reference TRBV5-1 and TRBJ1-1, is KAGVTQTPRYLIKTRGQQVTLSCSPISGHRSVSWYQQTPGQGLQFLFEYFSETQRNKGNFPGRFSGRQFSNSRSEMNVSTLELGDSALYLCASKPGAGTANTEAFFGQGTRLTVV.